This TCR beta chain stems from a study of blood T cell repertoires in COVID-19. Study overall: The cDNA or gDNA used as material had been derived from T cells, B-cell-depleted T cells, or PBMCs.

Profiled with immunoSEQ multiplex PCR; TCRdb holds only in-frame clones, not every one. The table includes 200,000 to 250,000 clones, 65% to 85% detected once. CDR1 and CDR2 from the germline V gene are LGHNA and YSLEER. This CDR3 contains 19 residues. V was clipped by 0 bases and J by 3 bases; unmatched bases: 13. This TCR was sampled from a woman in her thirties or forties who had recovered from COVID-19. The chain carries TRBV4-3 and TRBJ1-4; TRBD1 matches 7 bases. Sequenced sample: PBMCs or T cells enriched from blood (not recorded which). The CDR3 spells CASSQDSLAGGFSNEKLFF. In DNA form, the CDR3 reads TGCGCCAGCAGCCAAGATTCACTGGCAGGGGGGTTCTCTAATGAAAAACTGTTTTTT.